One and the same sample provided the 10 T cell receptor beta chains below, sequenced in a study of OX40 agonist ivuxolimab in advanced cancers. Repertoires were generated with immunoSEQ multiplex PCR, while TCRdb's copy carries only in-frame clones and drops some. The sample consists of about 46,000 clones, about 88% of them appearing once. The material was CD4+ or CD8+ T cells sorted from blood, obtained in a trial of the OX40 agonist ivuxolimab. Receptors originate from an adult with an advanced solid tumor such as melanoma, head and neck, liver or kidney cancer.

This clone was observed a single time. J is TRBJ1-2 and V is TRBV12-2; the listed D gene, TRBD1, was not tested against the DNA. TRBV12-2 is a recognized pseudogene. CDR3 length: 15 residues. The CDR3 protein is CASRLEAGSNYGYTF. CDR3 coding DNA: TGTGCAAGTCGCTTAGAGGCAGGGTCTAACTATGGCTACACCTTC.

The chain employs TRBV29-1 and TRBJ2-1; 9 bases map to TRBD1. Germline V gene sequence: CDR1 SQVTM, CDR2 ANQGSEA. V trimming: 0 bases; J trimming: 5 bases; junction bases outside the gene matches: 2. The CDR3 runs 14 residues. CDR3 nucleotide sequence: TGCAGCGTTGAAGAGGGGACAGGGAACAATGAGCAGTTCTTC. Translating it yields CSVEEGTGNNEQFF.

Relative to its sample, this clone is medium-sized. The chain is built from TRBV11-2 and TRBJ2-5, with 7 bases matching TRBD1. This CDR3 comprises 15 residues. The ends lost 6 bases at V and 2 bases at J; junction bases unmatched: 9. CDR1 SGHAT and CDR2 FQNNGV come from the germline V gene. CDR3 sequence (DNA): TGTGCCAGCAGTCCGACCGCAGGGGGACAAGAGACCCAGTACTTC. Translated: CASSPTAGGQETQYF. Complete variable domain (other parts from reference TRBV11-2 and TRBJ2-5): EAGVAQSPRYKIIEKRQSVAFWCNPISGHATLYWYQQILGQGPKLLIQFQNNGVVDDSQLPKDRFSAERLKGVDSTLKIQPAKLEDSAVYLCASSPTAGGQETQYFGPGTRLLVL.

V gene TRBV4-3 combines with J gene TRBJ2-5, with D uncertain. V gave up 4 bases and J gave up 2 bases, with 20 bases separating them. CDR3 length: 17 residues. Germline CDR1 LGHNA, CDR2 YSLEER. The CDR3 spells CASSPGGLGLWQETQYF. For the CDR3, the DNA is TGCGCCAGCAGCCCGGGTGGGTTGGGATTATGGCAAGAGACCCAGTACTTC.

This sequence joins TRBV10-2 and TRBJ2-5; 11 bases are a match to TRBD1. The germline CDR1 and CDR2 sequences are WSHSY and SAAADI. The CDR3 runs 14 residues. J gave up 4 bases and V 6 bases, and 4 bases lay outside the gene matches. In DNA form, the CDR3 reads TGCGCCAGCAGGAAGGGACAGGGGGTAGAGACCCAGTACTTC. Its protein product is CASRKGQGVETQYF.

With respect to this clone: At one boundary the junction diverges from the germline segment, which might be a read error. The J gene is TRBJ1-2, the V gene TRBV9; unclear D gene. In germline, CDR1 is SGDLS, CDR2 YYNGEE. The CDR3 contains 15 residues. This CDR3 reads CANSTIPMSGYGYTF. CDR3 nucleotide sequence: TGTGCCAACAGCACGATCCCCATGTCGGGCTATGGCTACACCTTC.

This clone has only one observation. The chain couples TRBV14 to TRBJ2-2, with 12 nucleotides matching TRBD2. The V segment lost 8 bases and the J segment 5 bases; nucleotides outside the gene matches: 3. This CDR3 region has 14 residues. Germline-derived CDR1 and CDR2 are SGHDN and FVKESK. Here the CDR3 reads CASSSGGATGELFF. In nucleotides, the CDR3 is TGTGCCAGCTCTAGCGGGGGGGCGACCGGGGAGCTGTTTTTT.

The V gene is TRBV12-1, the J gene TRBJ2-2; the D call in the table, TRBD2, was not verified against the DNA. TRBV12-1 has pseudogene status. CDR3 size: 13 residues. The CDR3 spells CASSLSSGGELFF. Written as DNA, the CDR3 is TGTGCCAGCAGCTTATCTAGCGGGGGGGAGCTGTTTTTT.

CDR3 loop: CASSPMGPDPPNYGYTF. DNA of the CDR3: TGTGCCAGCTCACCTATGGGACCGGATCCCCCTAACTATGGCTACACCTTC. The V and J genes are TRBV18 and TRBJ1-2; possible D gene TRBD1, 5 bases. With 3 bases removed from V and 0 bases from J, the gap between germline ends came to 17 bases. The CDR3 length is 17 residues. Looked up from germline, CDR1 is KGHSH and CDR2 is LQKENI.

V gene TRBV2 combines with J gene TRBJ2-1; tentatively, D is TRBD2 (6 bases). Per the germline V gene, CDR1 is SNHLY and CDR2 is FYNNEI. The CDR3 length is 14 residues. V was cut by 2 bases and J by 8 bases, with 13 bases left in between. As DNA, the CDR3 is TGTGCCAGCAGTGAAATGGACCCGGGGGATGAGCAGTTCTTC. Its translation is CASSEMDPGDEQFF.